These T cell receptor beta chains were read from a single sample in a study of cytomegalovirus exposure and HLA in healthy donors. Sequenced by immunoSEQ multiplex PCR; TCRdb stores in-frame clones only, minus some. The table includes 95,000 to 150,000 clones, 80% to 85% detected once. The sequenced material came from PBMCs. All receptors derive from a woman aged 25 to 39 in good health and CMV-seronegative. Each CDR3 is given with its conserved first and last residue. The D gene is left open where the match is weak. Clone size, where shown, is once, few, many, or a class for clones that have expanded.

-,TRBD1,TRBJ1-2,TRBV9,CASSVGQGAGGYTF,TGTGCCAGCAGCGTAGGCCAGGGGGCTGGTGGCTACACCTTC
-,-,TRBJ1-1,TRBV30,CAWSVARGTEAFF,TGTGCCTGGAGTGTCGCCCGGGGCACTGAAGCTTTCTTT
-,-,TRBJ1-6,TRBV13,CASGLWGVNSPLHF,TGTGCCAGCGGTCTCTGGGGAGTAAATTCACCCCTCCACTTT
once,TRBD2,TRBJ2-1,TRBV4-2,CASSFSGGPYNEQFF,TGTGCCAGCAGCTTCAGCGGGGGGCCCTACAATGAGCAGTTCTTC
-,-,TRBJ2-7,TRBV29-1,CSVEGGDGYEQYF,TGCAGCGTTGAGGGCGGGGATGGGTACGAGCAGTACTTC
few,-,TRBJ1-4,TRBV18,CASSPAGTNEKLFF,TGTGCCAGCTCACCAGCAGGGACTAATGAAAAACTGTTTTTT
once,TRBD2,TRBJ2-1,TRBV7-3,CASSPRAGKYDEQFF,TGTGCCAGCAGCCCCAGAGCGGGGAAGTATGATGAGCAGTTCTTC
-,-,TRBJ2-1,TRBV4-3,CASSQERMAPYNEQFF,TGCGCCAGCAGCCAAGAGAGGATGGCACCCTACAATGAGCAGTTCTTC
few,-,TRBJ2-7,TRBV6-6,CASSTAGGNPYEQYF,TGTGCCAGCAGTACCGCCGGGGGTAACCCCTACGAGCAGTACTTC
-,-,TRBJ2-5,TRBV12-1,CASSSPGTQETQYF,TGTGCCAGCAGCTCCCCCGGGACTCAAGAGACCCAGTACTTC
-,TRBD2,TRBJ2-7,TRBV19,CASTPRAGGYEQYF,TGTGCCAGTACCCCAAGGGCGGGGGGCTACGAGCAGTACTTC
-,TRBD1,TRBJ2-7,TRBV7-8,CASSSTGTGIYEQYF,TGTGCCAGCAGCTCCACCGGGACAGGGATATACGAGCAGTACTTC
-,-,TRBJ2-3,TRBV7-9,CATQRSGSTDTQYF,TGTGCCACCCAACGCTCAGGGAGCACAGATACGCAGTATTTT
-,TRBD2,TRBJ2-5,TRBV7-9,CASSRLAGMQETQYF,TGTGCCAGCAGCCGACTAGCGGGGATGCAAGAGACCCAGTACTTC
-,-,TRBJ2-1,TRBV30,CAWSVQGLEQFF,TGTGCCTGGAGTGTTCAGGGTCTGGAGCAGTTCTTC
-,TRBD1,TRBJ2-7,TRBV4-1,CASSHMYRQGAYEQYF,TGCGCCAGCAGCCATATGTACCGACAGGGCGCCTACGAGCAGTACTTC
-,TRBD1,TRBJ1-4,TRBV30,CAWSVPGQGEKLFF,TGTGCCTGGAGTGTACCAGGACAGGGCGAAAAACTGTTTTTT
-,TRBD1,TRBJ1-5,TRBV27,CASSLGTGNQPQHF,TGTGCCAGCAGTTTGGGGACAGGCAATCAGCCCCAGCATTTT
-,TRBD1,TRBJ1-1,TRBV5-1,CASSLVEGAIPEAFF,TGCGCCAGCAGCTTGGTTGAGGGGGCGATCCCTGAAGCTTTCTTT
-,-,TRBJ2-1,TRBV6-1,CASRDWNEQFF,TGTGCCAGCAGGGACTGGAATGAGCAGTTCTTC
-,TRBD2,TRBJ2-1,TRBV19,CASSSLAGGNYNEQFF,TGTGCCAGTAGTTCACTAGCGGGAGGGAATTACAATGAGCAGTTCTTC
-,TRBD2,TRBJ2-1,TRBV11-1,CASSSTSGGYNEQFF,TGTGCCAGCAGCTCGACTAGCGGGGGGTACAATGAGCAGTTCTTC
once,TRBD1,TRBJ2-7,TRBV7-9,CASSPPAGGYEQYF,TGTGCCAGCAGCCCCCCCGCAGGGGGCTACGAGCAGTACTTC
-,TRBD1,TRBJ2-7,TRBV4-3,CASSQDPTGDEQYF,TGCGCCAGCAGCCAAGATCCGACAGGGGACGAGCAGTACTTC
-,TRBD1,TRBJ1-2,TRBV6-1,CASIPQGAHGYTF,TGTGCCAGCATTCCACAGGGGGCGCATGGCTACACCTTC
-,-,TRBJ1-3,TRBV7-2,CASSFQASGAGNTIYF,TGTGCCAGCAGCTTCCAAGCATCAGGGGCTGGAAACACCATATATTTT
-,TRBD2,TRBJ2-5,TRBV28,CAVGLAAQETQYF,TGTGCCGTTGGACTAGCCGCTCAAGAGACCCAGTACTTC
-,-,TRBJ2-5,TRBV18,CASSPRTEKETQYF,TGTGCCAGCTCACCAAGGACTGAGAAAGAGACCCAGTACTTC
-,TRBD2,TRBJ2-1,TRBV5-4,CASSGWTSGGDYEQFF,TGTGCCAGCAGCGGGTGGACTAGCGGGGGGGACTATGAGCAGTTCTTC
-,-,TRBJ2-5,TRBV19,CASSVRTLQETQYF,TGTGCCAGTAGTGTACGGACACTTCAAGAGACCCAGTACTTC
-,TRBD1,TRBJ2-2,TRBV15,CATSRDRGQGARTGELFF,TGTGCCACCAGCAGAGATCGTGGACAGGGGGCGCGGACCGGGGAGCTGTTTTTT
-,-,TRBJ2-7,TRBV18,CASSAGAGHEQYF,TGTGCCAGCTCAGCAGGGGCCGGCCACGAGCAGTACTTC
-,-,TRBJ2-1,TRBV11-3,CASSSSPSEFNEQFF,TGTGCCAGCAGCTCCTCTCCTAGCGAGTTCAATGAGCAGTTCTTC
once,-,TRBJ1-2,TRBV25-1,CASSEIGQGGNYGYTF,TGTGCCAGCAGTGAAATAGGGCAGGGCGGAAACTATGGCTACACCTTC
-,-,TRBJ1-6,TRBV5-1,CASSLEPGSYNSPLHF,TGCGCCAGCAGCTTGGAGCCGGGATCCTATAATTCACCCCTCCACTTT
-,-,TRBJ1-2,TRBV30,CAWSLGYGYTF,TGTGCCTGGAGTCTCGGCTATGGCTACACCTTC
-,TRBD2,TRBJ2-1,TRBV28,CASSSTGTTVRMEQFF,TGTGCCAGCAGTTCGACCGGGACTACAGTACGGATGGAGCAGTTCTTC
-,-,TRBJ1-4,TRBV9,CASSVEGGGEKLFF,TGTGCCAGCAGCGTAGAGGGGGGGGGTGAAAAACTGTTTTTT
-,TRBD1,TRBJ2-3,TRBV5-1,CASIDRGRADTQYF,TGCGCCAGCATCGACAGGGGGCGAGCAGATACGCAGTATTTT
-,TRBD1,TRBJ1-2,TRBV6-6,CASRRTGPLEGYTF,TGTGCCAGCAGGAGGACAGGCCCCTTGGAGGGCTACACCTTC
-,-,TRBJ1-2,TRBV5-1,CASSLEGAGDGYTF,TGCGCCAGCAGCTTGGAGGGAGCCGGGGATGGCTACACCTTC
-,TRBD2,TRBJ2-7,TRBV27,CASSLLAGGLHEQYF,TGTGCCAGCAGTCTTCTTGCGGGAGGGCTCCACGAGCAGTACTTC
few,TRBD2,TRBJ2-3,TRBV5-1,CASSLAGPSGGGKATDTQYF,TGCGCCAGCAGCTTGGCCGGGCCTAGCGGGGGGGGAAAAGCCACAGATACGCAGTATTTT
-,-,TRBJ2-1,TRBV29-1,CSERKGGYNEQFF,TGCAGCGAAAGAAAAGGGGGCTACAATGAGCAGTTCTTC
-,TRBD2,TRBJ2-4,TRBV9,CASSVGTSPDIQYF,TGTGCCAGCAGCGTAGGGACTAGCCCGGACATTCAGTACTTC
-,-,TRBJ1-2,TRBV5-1,CASSLNSQSTGNYGYTF,TGCGCCAGCAGCTTGAACAGCCAATCCACTGGAAACTATGGCTACACCTTC
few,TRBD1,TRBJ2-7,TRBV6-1,CASSPRDSSSYEQYF,TGTGCCAGCAGCCCCCGGGACAGCAGCTCCTACGAGCAGTACTTC